These 32 T cell receptor beta chains share one sample of origin, sequenced in a study of response to subunit inactivated influenza vaccine. TCRdb redid the calling of the RT-PCR reads with MiXCR, one entry per CDR3 protein. Of 500,000 to 600,000 distinct CDR3 sequences listed, around 13% are singletons. The source was PBMCs from blood, collected 11 to 12 days after vaccination. The receptor set was obtained from a man aged 50 to 59 who received an inactivated influenza vaccine.

This clonotype showed up just a few times. The gene calls are TRBV28 and TRBJ1-5; maybe TRBD1 (5 bases). The CDR3 contains 14 residues. Trimming stripped 7 bases from V and 1 base from J, with 11 bases between. Germline V gene data show CDR1 as MDHEN and CDR2 as SYDVKM. The CDR3 region is CASTRGFSNQPQHF. Here the CDR3 DNA reads TGTGCCAGCACTAGGGGTTTCAGCAATCAGCCCCAGCATTTT.

The chain carries TRBV28 and TRBJ1-6; D is uncertain. Between the trimmed V and J ends, which lost 2 bases and 8 bases, there was a span of 10 bases. Germline assignment: CDR1 MDHEN and CDR2 SYDVKM. CDR3 length: 14 residues. CDR3: CASSLPGDHSPLHF. The CDR3 coding sequence is TGTGCCAGCAGTTTACCCGGGGATCATTCACCCCTCCACTTT.

This clonotype has more than one count but fewer than ten. The rearrangement links TRBV7-2 to TRBJ2-5; 7 nucleotides align to TRBD2. The V and J ends lost 0 bases and 4 bases, in that order; junction bases with no gene match: 5. Germline lookup yields CDR1 SGHTA and CDR2 FQGNSA. The CDR3 runs to 15 residues. The CDR3 here is CASSLAGRVGETQYF. In DNA, the CDR3 is TGTGCCAGCAGCTTAGCGGGGAGGGTGGGAGAGACCCAGTACTTC.

The chain joins TRBV3-1 to TRBJ2-5; 12 nucleotides match TRBD1. Germline values: CDR1 LGHDT, CDR2 YNNKEL (reference sequence). The J segment lost 4 bases and the V segment lost 4 bases, leaving 13 bases of the junction unmatched. The CDR3 loop spans 18 amino acids. The CDR3 bases are TGTGCCAGCAGCCCCCTGGGGACAGGGGGCTTGGGTGGAGAGACCCAGTACTTC. Its protein product is CASSPLGTGGLGGETQYF.

This clonotype showed up just a few times. The V and J genes are TRBV3-1 and TRBJ1-2, with D uncertain. Per the germline V gene, CDR1 is LGHDT and CDR2 is YNNKEL (reference sequence). Trimming took 0 bases from V and 2 from J, leaving 7 bases between them. The CDR3 is 14 amino acids. DNA for the CDR3: TGTGCCAGCAGCCAAGAGGGGATAAACTATGGCTACACCTTC. Amino acids: CASSQEGINYGYTF. Using reference TRBV3-1 and TRBJ1-2 for the parts outside the CDR3, the full variable domain is DTAVSQTPKYLVTQMGNDKSIKCEQNLGHDTMYWYKQDSKKFLKIMFSYNNKELIINETVPNRFSPKSPDKAHLNLHINSLELGDSAVYFCASSQEGINYGYTFGSGTRLTVV.

This clonotype was seen a few times. This chain links TRBV7-8 with TRBJ2-2; TRBD2 matches at 13 bases. V lost 4 bases and J lost 7; bases outside the gene matches: 9. This CDR3 contains 17 residues. In germline, CDR1 is SGHVS, CDR2 FQNEAQ. As DNA, the CDR3 is TGTGCCAGCAGCTCCCGGACTAGCGGGAGATTCGGCGGGGAGCTGTTTTTT. Its translation: CASSSRTSGRFGGELFF.

This rearrangement joins TRBV30 to TRBJ2-1; D ambiguous. Germline-derived CDR1 and CDR2 are GTSNPN and SVGIG (reference sequence). This CDR3 region has 15 residues. Trimming cost V 0 bases and J 5 bases, with 14 bases left between them. CDR3 in DNA: TGTGCCTGGAGTGTACTGTGGGGATTTAACAATGAGCAGTTCTTC. This gives the protein CAWSVLWGFNNEQFF.

The gene calls are TRBV15 and TRBJ2-1; D perhaps matches TRBD2 (6 bases). The CDR3 spans 13 residues. V lost 5 bases, J lost 5 bases, and 10 bases lay in between. Germline V gene data show CDR1 as LNHNV and CDR2 as YYDKDF (reference sequence). The CDR3 reads CATSDGLNNEQFF. The CDR3 DNA sequence: TGTGCCACCAGCGATGGACTAAACAATGAGCAGTTCTTC.

This rearrangement joins TRBV4-1 to TRBJ1-1; 8 bases map to TRBD1. Trimming removed 3 bases from V and 1 base from J; junction bases left unmatched: 4. The CDR3 has 15 amino acids. Germline V gene sequence: CDR1 MGHRA, CDR2 YSYEKL. The CDR3 DNA follows: TGCGCCAGCAGCCATGACGGGACAGGGAACACTGAAGCTTTCTTT. The encoded protein is CASSHDGTGNTEAFF.

The chain carries TRBV5-5 and TRBJ2-2; D is perhaps TRBD2 (6 bases). There are 15 residues in the CDR3. Germline CDR1 is SGHKS and CDR2 is YYEKEE (reference sequence). V was clipped by 4 bases and J by 3 bases, with 13 bases between them. CDR3 residues: CASSPRSGDTGELFF. The DNA for the CDR3 is TGTGCCAGCAGCCCAAGGTCGGGGGACACCGGGGAGCTGTTTTTT.

The V call is TRBV5-4, the J call TRBJ2-6, with D possibly matching TRBD1 (6 bases). Per the germline V gene, CDR1 is SGHNT and CDR2 is YYREEE (reference sequence). The V end was cut by 4 bases, the J end by 0 bases, with 14 bases between. The CDR3 runs to 17 residues. The CDR3 here is CASSATGQPSGANVLTF. The CDR3 DNA follows: TGTGCCAGCAGCGCTACCGGACAGCCCTCTGGGGCCAACGTCCTGACTTTC.

A few counts support this clonotype. This chain connects TRBV29-1 to TRBJ2-1, with D hard to call. Trimming stripped 3 bases from V and 1 base from J, with 4 bases between. This CDR3 has 12 amino acids. In germline, CDR1 is SQVTM, CDR2 ANQGSEA. The CDR3 loop is CSVDHSYNEQFF. CDR3 in DNA: TGCAGCGTTGACCATTCCTACAATGAGCAGTTCTTC.

A few counts support this clonotype. V gene TRBV29-1 combines with J gene TRBJ2-1; D remains ambiguous. Trimming cost V 6 bases and J 6 bases, with 6 bases left between them. This CDR3 comprises 10 residues. Germline V lookup: CDR1 SQVTM, CDR2 ANQGSEA. The CDR3 reads CSVRSNEQFF. The CDR3 bases are TGCAGCGTCAGGAGCAATGAGCAGTTCTTC.

This clonotype was detected ten times or more. The chain has TRBV5-1 and TRBJ1-1, with 7 bases identical to TRBD1. CDR1 and CDR2 from the germline V gene are SGHRS and YFSETQ. J gave up 1 base and V 5 bases, and 5 bases lay outside the gene matches. This CDR3 contains 14 residues. CDR3 coding DNA: TGCGCCAGCAGGATACAGGGGACGAACACTGAAGCTTTCTTT. It codes for CASRIQGTNTEAFF.

The J gene is TRBJ2-5, the V gene TRBV10-3, with 12 bases fitting TRBD2. Trimming took 5 bases from V and 0 from J; bases not matched to a gene: 1. The CDR3 runs to 15 residues. CDR1 ENHRY and CDR2 SYGVKD come from the germline V gene. Here the CDR3 DNA reads TGTGCCATCAGTCCTAGCGGGGGGGACCAAGAGACCCAGTACTTC. Translation: CAISPSGGDQETQYF.

V gene TRBV3-1 combines with J gene TRBJ2-7; TRBD1 agrees at 7 bases. Germline V gives CDR1 LGHDT, CDR2 YNNKEL (reference sequence). The CDR3 is 18 amino acids. V was pared by 2 bases and J by 2 bases, with 15 bases of the junction left unmatched. The CDR3 sequence is CASSQRYRGLARPYEQYF. The CDR3 DNA reads TGTGCCAGCAGCCAAAGGTACAGGGGTCTAGCCCGTCCCTACGAGCAGTACTTC.

This clonotype was counted only a few times. This chain links TRBV2 with TRBJ2-7; no reliable D call. The CDR3 loop spans 12 amino acids. Trimming left V 3 bases short and J 6 bases short, with 9 bases between. Germline lookup yields CDR1 SNHLY and CDR2 FYNNEI. The CDR3 region has the DNA TGTGCCAGCAGTGAGAGGCTAAGCGAGCAGTACTTC. The encoded protein is CASSERLSEQYF.

This clonotype was picked up many times. The CDR3 spells CASSPNPGQETQYF. The CDR3 nucleotides are TGTGCCAGCAGCCCGAACCCGGGTCAGGAGACCCAGTACTTC. The rearrangement links TRBV9 to TRBJ2-5, with unresolved D. Trimming removed 4 bases from V and 5 bases from J, with 15 bases in between. The germline CDR1 and CDR2 sequences are SGDLS and YYNGEE. This CDR3 region has 14 residues.

The genes are TRBV19 and TRBJ2-7, with 8 bases that match TRBD1. Germline assignment: CDR1 LNHDA and CDR2 SQIVND (reference sequence). Losses at the gene ends were 4 bases for V and 6 bases for J; bases not matched to a gene: 14. There are 16 residues in the CDR3. DNA of the CDR3: TGTGCCAGTAGTAAGGTGGGGACAGGCTCTAAGAGCGAGCAGTACTTC. Encoded protein: CASSKVGTGSKSEQYF.

This clonotype was seen a handful of times. This rearrangement joins TRBV12-3 or TRBV12-4 to TRBJ1-6; D not resolved. V was shortened by 8 bases and J by 1 base, with 12 bases between the two germline ends. This CDR3 has 15 amino acids. CDR3 nucleotides: TGTGCCAGCTCGCGGGGTAATTCCTATAATTCACCCCTCCACTTT. This encodes CASSRGNSYNSPLHF.

This clonotype was seen more than once but under ten times. The rearrangement links TRBV20-1 to TRBJ2-7; D possibly corresponds to TRBD1 (5 bases). The germline V and J ends were trimmed by 2 bases and 4 bases, with 15 bases remaining between them. CDR3 length: 14 amino acids. CDR1 and CDR2 (germline): DFQATT, SNEGSKA (reference sequence). CDR3 in amino acids: CSARMPGLVYEQYF. The CDR3 DNA follows: TGCAGTGCTAGAATGCCAGGGTTGGTTTACGAGCAGTACTTC.

This clonotype has just a few counts. The chain uses TRBV27 and TRBJ2-7; TRBD2 matches at 10 bases. V was clipped by 2 bases and J by 4 bases; unmatched bases: 5. This CDR3 has 15 amino acids. Looked up from germline, CDR1 is MNHEY and CDR2 is SMNVEV (reference sequence). The chain's CDR3 is CASSLKSSGSYEQYF. As DNA, the CDR3 is TGTGCCAGCAGTTTAAAGTCTAGCGGGAGTTACGAGCAGTACTTC.

With respect to this clonotype: A read error may account for a junction end that differs from germline. The chain recombines TRBV7-9 with TRBJ2-3; TRBD1 aligns across 7 bases. CDR1 and CDR2 (germline): SEHNR, FQNEAQ (reference sequence). This CDR3 spans 15 amino acids. CDR3 sequence reads: CDSSLMGQSTDTQYF. The CDR3 nucleotides are TGTGACAGCAGCTTAATGGGACAGAGCACAGATACGCAGTATTTT. The entire variable domain, with the rest obtained from reference TRBV7-9 and TRBJ2-3, is as follows: DTGVSQNPRHKITKRGQNVTFRCDPISEHNRLYWYRQTLGQGPEFLTYFQNEAQLEKSRLLSDRFSAERPKGSFSTLEIQRTEQGDSAMYLCDSSLMGQSTDTQYFGPGTRLTVL.

CDR3 DNA sequence: TGTGCCAGCAGCCAAGTTGACAGTTACAAAAACATTCAGTACTTC. Protein: CASSQVDSYKNIQYF. V gene TRBV3-1 combines with J gene TRBJ2-4; tentative D call: TRBD1 (5 bases). CDR1 LGHDT and CDR2 YNNKEL come from the germline V gene (reference sequence). CDR3 length: 15 residues. V gave up 1 base and J gave up 3 bases, with 10 bases separating them.

The gene calls are TRBV6-1 and TRBJ2-3; 8 nucleotides match TRBD1. V shed 8 bases, J shed 4 bases, and the junction held 8 bases outside the gene matches. Germline loops: CDR1 MNHNS, CDR2 SASEGT. The CDR3 runs to 14 residues. CDR3: CASRQDRVADTQYF. CDR3 in DNA: TGTGCCAGCCGTCAGGACAGGGTCGCAGATACGCAGTATTTT.

The chain has TRBV6-2 or TRBV6-3 and TRBJ2-5; 12 bases align to TRBD2. The V and J ends lost 6 bases and 4 bases, in that order; junction bases with no gene match: 6. The V gene's germline CDR1 is MNHEY and CDR2 SVGEGT. The CDR3 consists of 15 residues. DNA of the CDR3: TGTGCCAGCAGGAGTCTAGCGGGAGGGACAGAGACCCAGTACTTC. Its protein is CASRSLAGGTETQYF.

The table lists this clonotype with a few counts. The rearrangement links TRBV10-3 to TRBJ1-2; D is uncertain. V lost 3 bases, J lost 0 bases, and 14 bases lay in between. Germline CDR1 reads ENHRY; CDR2 reads SYGVKD. This CDR3 is 16 amino acids long. CDR3 sequence reads: CAISEGPGATNYGYTF. The CDR3 bases are TGTGCCATCAGTGAAGGGCCAGGCGCAACTAACTATGGCTACACCTTC.

This clonotype was observed at least ten times. The J gene is TRBJ2-1, the V gene TRBV7-9; TRBD2 aligns across 9 bases. CDR1 and CDR2 from the germline V gene are SEHNR and FQNEAQ (reference sequence). V gave up 0 bases and J gave up 5 bases; unmatched junction bases: 5. This CDR3 contains 16 residues. The CDR3 sequence: CASSLAGRTSDNEQFF. The CDR3 DNA follows: TGTGCCAGCAGCTTAGCTGGCAGGACTAGCGACAATGAGCAGTTCTTC. Full variable domain (missing parts from reference TRBV7-9 and TRBJ2-1): DTGVSQNPRHKITKRGQNVTFRCDPISEHNRLYWYRQTLGQGPEFLTYFQNEAQLEKSRLLSDRFSAERPKGSFSTLEIQRTEQGDSAMYLCASSLAGRTSDNEQFFGPGTRLTVL.

This clonotype was seen a few times. The CDR3 loop reads CSVERDRGHEQYF. The CDR3 region has the DNA TGCAGCGTTGAGCGGGACAGGGGGCACGAGCAGTACTTC. The chain employs TRBV29-1 and TRBJ2-7, with 12 bases lining up with TRBD1. Germline V gives CDR1 SQVTM, CDR2 ANQGSEA. The CDR3 sequence is 13 residues long. Trimming at V came to 3 bases and at J to 5 bases, leaving 2 bases not matched to a gene.

This clonotype was seen a few times. The chain carries TRBV6-6 and TRBJ2-5; D gene uncertain. Deletions cut 3 bases from V and 6 bases from J, with 5 bases between. This CDR3 region has 11 residues. CDR1 and CDR2 (germline): MNHNY, SVGAGI (reference sequence). The CDR3 sequence is CASSYGQTQYF. CDR3 sequence (DNA): TGTGCCAGCAGTTATGGTCAGACCCAGTACTTC.

This clonotype was seen more than once but under ten times. The rearrangement joins TRBV29-1 to TRBJ2-5; possibly TRBD2 for D (7 bases). CDR1 and CDR2 (germline): SQVTM, ANQGSEA. The CDR3 sequence is 11 residues long. V dropped 4 bases and J dropped 7 bases, with 10 bases sitting between them. In nucleotides, the CDR3 is TGCAGCGTTGCACGGGGGGCGACCCAGTACTTC. Its translation: CSVARGATQYF.

This chain uses TRBV7-9 with TRBJ1-2; 9 nucleotides line up with TRBD1. In germline, CDR1 is SEHNR, CDR2 FQNEAQ (reference sequence). There are 14 residues in the CDR3. V lost 5 bases and J lost 7; bases outside the gene matches: 8. The CDR3 here is CASSQPDRGGGYTF. The DNA for the CDR3 is TGTGCCAGCAGCCAGCCGGACAGGGGAGGTGGCTACACCTTC.